This T cell receptor beta chain emerged from a study of T cells after yellow fever vaccination. Researchers made TCR cDNA using 5'RACE template switching, and this step added a universal primer site and UMIs. TCRdb re-called the 5' RACE reads through MiXCR, storing one row per CDR3 protein. This table holds about 260,000 distinct CDR3 sequences, about 5% found once. Whole-study results and caveats: Faster peaking, at day 5 versus 15, marked a secondary response that was weaker. Booster samples showed a return of most primary-vaccination clones (under 97% CD4, about 88% CD8).

This clonotype has just a few counts. Its target is not known. The source material was CD4+ T cells sorted from PBMCs, sampled on the day of the yellow fever booster vaccination. The TCR originated in a man younger than 35 who received the YFV17D yellow fever vaccine.

In nucleotides, the CDR3 is TGTGCCAGCAGCTGGGGGACAGCCGACAATCAGCCCCAGCATTTT. This encodes CASSWGTADNQPQHF. The V gene is TRBV7-9, the J gene TRBJ1-5; 7 bases map to TRBD1. Germline V gene lookup returns CDR1 SEHNR and CDR2 FQNEAQ (reference sequence). Germline trimming cut 4 bases from V and 3 bases from J; bases unmatched to any gene: 6. This CDR3 has 15 residues.